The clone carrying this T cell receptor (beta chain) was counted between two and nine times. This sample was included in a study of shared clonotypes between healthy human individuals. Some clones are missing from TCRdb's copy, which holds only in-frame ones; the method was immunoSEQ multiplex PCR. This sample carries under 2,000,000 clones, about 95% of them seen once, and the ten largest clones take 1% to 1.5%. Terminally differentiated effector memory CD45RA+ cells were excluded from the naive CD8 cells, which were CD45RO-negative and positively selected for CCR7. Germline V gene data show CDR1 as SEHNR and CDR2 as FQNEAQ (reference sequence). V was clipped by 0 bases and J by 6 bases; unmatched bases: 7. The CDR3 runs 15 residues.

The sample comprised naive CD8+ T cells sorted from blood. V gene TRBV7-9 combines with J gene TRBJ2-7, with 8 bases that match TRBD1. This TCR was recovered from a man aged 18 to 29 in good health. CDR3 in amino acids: CASSLAQGAMGEQYF. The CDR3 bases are TGTGCCAGCAGCTTAGCGCAGGGGGCCATGGGCGAGCAGTACTTC.